These T cell receptor beta chains were read from a single sample in a study of shared clonotypes between healthy human individuals. Clones were sequenced by immunoSEQ multiplex PCR, and TCRdb holds only the in-frame ones, with some missing. Of around 95,000 clones listed, over 40% are singletons. Sequencing input: PBMCs. These receptors originate from a woman in her thirties or forties in good health. Some clones in this sample may be carry-over from other donors' samples. Each CDR3 is given with its conserved first and last residue. A D gene is named only where the DNA matches it firmly. The size entry is marked missing in some rows and otherwise reads once, few, many or a size class.

V gene	CDR3 length	J gene	clone size	D gene	CDR3 DNA	CDR3 protein
TRBV9	15	TRBJ1-1	.	TRBD1	TGTGCCAGCAGCGTAGGGGACAGGGGCTGGACTGAAGCTTTCTTT	CASSVGDRGWTEAFF
TRBV7-9	12	TRBJ2-7	.	.	TGTGCCAGCAGCTTAGCGTTCGATGAGCAGTACTTC	CASSLAFDEQYF
TRBV9	14	TRBJ1-4	.	TRBD1	TGTGCCAGCAGCGCTTCGACAGGGGGTGAAAAACTGTTTTTT	CASSASTGGEKLFF
TRBV5-1	15	TRBJ1-1	.	.	TGCGCCAGCAGCCAATGGGACACGATGAACACTGAAGCTTTCTTT	CASSQWDTMNTEAFF
TRBV2	15	TRBJ1-4	few	.	TGTGCCAGCAGTGGAACAGGAGCCTCGGTTGAAAAACTGTTTTTT	CASSGTGASVEKLFF
TRBV15	14	TRBJ2-3	many	.	TGTGCCACCAGCAAGGGACTTTCCACAGATACGCAGTATTTT	CATSKGLSTDTQYF
TRBV7-8	15	TRBJ2-7	.	.	TGTGCCAGCAGCCAAGGTCAGGACTATTCCTACGAGCAGTACTTC	CASSQGQDYSYEQYF
TRBV30	15	TRBJ2-2	.	.	TGTGCCTGGAGTGTACAAACAGACTGGGGCGGGGAGCTGTTTTTT	CAWSVQTDWGGELFF
TRBV5-4	16	TRBJ2-7	.	TRBD1	TGTGCCAGCAGCCCGAGAACAGGGGTCCTCTCCTACGAGCAGTACTTC	CASSPRTGVLSYEQYF
TRBV5-4	14	TRBJ2-1	many	.	TGTGCCAGCAGCTTTAAGCCAGGGTACAATGAGCAGTTCTTC	CASSFKPGYNEQFF
TRBV6-1	17	TRBJ2-2	few	.	TGTGCCAGCAGTGGCGGGACGGTAGAGATGAACACCGGGGAGCTGTTTTTT	CASSGGTVEMNTGELFF
TRBV30	15	TRBJ1-1	.	.	TGTGCCTGGAGCCCTCAAAGGAGGTTGGTCACTGAAGCTTTCTTT	CAWSPQRRLVTEAFF
TRBV4-1	15	TRBJ2-7	many	.	TGCGCCAGCAGCCAACCGCGGGTTGGCTCCTACGAGCAGTACTTC	CASSQPRVGSYEQYF
TRBV5-1	15	TRBJ2-6	many	TRBD1	TGCGCCAGCAGCCTCGACAGGGTTGGGGCCAACGTCCTGACTTTC	CASSLDRVGANVLTF
TRBV7-9	15	TRBJ2-5	.	TRBD1	TGTGCCAGCAGCGCCGGGACAGGGATCTCAGAGACCCAGTACTTC	CASSAGTGISETQYF
TRBV7-2	11	TRBJ1-6	few	.	TGTGCCAGCAGCCTCACAAGGGCCCTCCACTTT	CASSLTRALHF
TRBV29-1	15	TRBJ2-7	.	TRBD1	TGCAGCGTGATGACAGGGGGTCTTAGCTCCTACGAGCAGTACTTC	CSVMTGGLSSYEQYF
TRBV5-4	13	TRBJ2-7	many	.	TGTGCCAGCAGCTTGTGGGGGGCCTACGAGCAGTACTTC	CASSLWGAYEQYF
TRBV29-1	14	TRBJ2-1	many	TRBD1	TGCAGCGTTCGGGACAGGGGGTTCGACAATGAGCAGTTCTTC	CSVRDRGFDNEQFF
TRBV9	15	TRBJ1-1	.	TRBD1	TGTGCCAGCAGCCCTTGGGACAGGGCTAAAACTGAAGCTTTCTTT	CASSPWDRAKTEAFF
TRBV7-9	12	TRBJ2-7	once	.	TGTGCCAGCAGCTTAGAAACCTACGAGCAGTACTTC	CASSLETYEQYF
TRBV5-1	13	TRBJ2-5	many	TRBD2	TGCGCCAGCAGCACGGGAGGGCAAGAGACCCAGTACTTC	CASSTGGQETQYF
TRBV6-6	14	TRBJ1-5	.	.	TGTGCCAGCAGCCGCCCGGAAGGAGATCAGCCCCAGCATTTT	CASSRPEGDQPQHF
TRBV6-1	14	TRBJ2-7	many	.	TGTGCCAGCAGTGACAAGGGGTCCCCCTCCGAGCAGTACTTC	CASSDKGSPSEQYF
TRBV20-1	11	TRBJ1-4	many	.	TGCAGTGTCGGGACTCCACGAGGGCTGTTTTTT	CSVGTPRGLFF